Listed here are 9 T cell receptor beta chains from one sample, sequenced in a study of cytomegalovirus exposure and HLA in healthy donors. The PCR employed 60 Vbeta primers together with 13 Jbeta primers. The repertoire was sequenced with immunoSEQ multiplex PCR; TCRdb's copy has only in-frame clones and lacks some. The profile shows about 71,000 clones, roughly two thirds of them singletons. Sequenced: PBMCs. The receptors were sampled from a man in his forties in good health and CMV-seropositive.

The chain recombines TRBV2 with TRBJ1-2, with D possibly matching TRBD1 (6 bases). This CDR3 region has 13 residues. With 3 bases removed from V and 4 bases from J, the gap between germline ends came to 9 bases. Germline V CDR1 and CDR2: SNHLY, FYNNEI. The CDR3 protein is CASSDDRTYGYTF. The DNA of the CDR3 is TGTGCCAGCAGTGACGACAGGACCTATGGCTACACCTTC.

In its sample, this clone was seen once. In nucleotides, the CDR3 is TGTGCCAGCTCACCACGGGCCGCGAACACTGAAGCTTTCTTT. Translation gives CASSPRAANTEAFF. This rearrangement joins TRBV18 to TRBJ1-1; D uncertain. The CDR3 sequence is 14 residues long. V lost 1 base and J 1 base, leaving 7 bases between the germline ends. The germline V gene has CDR1 KGHSH and CDR2 LQKENI.

The sample holds a few counts of this clone. This chain links TRBV7-2 with TRBJ2-1; 7 nucleotides align to TRBD2. V lost 5 bases to trimming and J lost 8 bases; unmatched junction nucleotides: 9. Looked up from germline, CDR1 is SGHTA and CDR2 is FQGNSA. The CDR3 covers 14 residues. CDR3 region: CASSNGLEVDEQFF. CDR3 sequence (DNA): TGTGCCAGCAGCAATGGACTAGAGGTGGATGAGCAGTTCTTC. Full variable domain (outside the CDR3, taken from reference TRBV7-2 and TRBJ2-1): GAGVSQSPSNKVTEKGKDVELRCDPISGHTALYWYRQSLGQGLEFLIYFQGNSAPDKSGLPSDRFSAERTGGSVSTLTIQRTQQEDSAVYLCASSNGLEVDEQFFGPGTRLTVL.

Only one count was recorded for this clone. V and J are TRBV18 and TRBJ2-7, with a tentative D call TRBD1 (6 bases). Germline values: CDR1 KGHSH, CDR2 LQKENI. This CDR3 is built from 15 residues. Deletions cut 2 bases from V and 5 bases from J, with 16 bases between. CDR3 bases: TGTGCCAGCTCACCAGGGCAGGGGATAGCCCACGAGCAGTACTTC. Translating gives CASSPGQGIAHEQYF.

The CDR3 DNA reads TGTGCCAGTAGAAGCGGGACCATCACAGATACGCAGTATTTT. Its protein is CASRSGTITDTQYF. The chain employs TRBV19 and TRBJ2-3; TRBD2 matches at 7 bases. The CDR3 covers 14 residues. The trim removed 6 bases at V and 2 bases at J, leaving 5 bases unmatched. Germline V gene lookup returns CDR1 LNHDA and CDR2 SQIVND (reference sequence).

V gene TRBV2 combines with J gene TRBJ1-5, with TRBD1 identical over 8 bases. The J segment lost 4 bases and the V segment lost 1 base, leaving 3 bases of the junction unmatched. This CDR3 contains 15 residues. Germline V gene lookup returns CDR1 SNHLY and CDR2 FYNNEI. CDR3 nucleotides: TGTGCCAGCAGTGAAGAGAGGACAGGGAATCAGCCCCAGCATTTT. It translates to CASSEERTGNQPQHF.

The chain has TRBV28 and TRBJ1-2; D is unclear. CDR1 and CDR2 from the germline V gene are MDHEN and SYDVKM. The CDR3 length is 13 residues. V lost 6 bases and J 0 bases, leaving 8 bases between the germline ends. The CDR3 is CASRAPANYGYTF. CDR3 coding DNA: TGTGCCAGCAGGGCACCAGCTAACTATGGCTACACCTTC.

CDR3 coding DNA: TGTGCCAGCAGCTCCCAGAGGGGGCCTACAGAGACCCAGTACTTC. This translates into CASSSQRGPTETQYF. The chain carries TRBV7-2 and TRBJ2-5, with 7 bases that match TRBD1. CDR3 length: 15 amino acids. Per germline, CDR1 SGHTA and CDR2 FQGNSA. V was pared by 4 bases and J by 4 bases, with 9 bases of the junction left unmatched.

The chain combines TRBV29-1 with TRBJ1-2; possible D gene TRBD1, 5 bases. Germline CDR1 reads SQVTM; CDR2 reads ANQGSEA. V gave up 4 bases and J gave up 5 bases, with 20 bases separating them. CDR3 length: 15 amino acids. The CDR3 protein is CSVGNRDGRGYGYTF. CDR3 bases: TGCAGCGTTGGGAACCGGGACGGGAGGGGATATGGCTACACCTTC.